These 5 T cell receptor beta chains were all obtained from the same sample, sequenced in a study of human T cells and chemical hapten exposure. Stated time point: patch test 1, 2 weeks after DPC sensitization. Described treatment: therapeutic diphenylcyclopropenone sensitization with weekly scalp DPC. TCRdb re-called the RACE reads through MiXCR, storing one row per CDR3 protein. Among roughly 180,000 distinct CDR3 sequences listed, 20% to 25% were seen once. Here the sequenced sample was whole blood, taken in connection with sensitization to the hapten diphenylcyclopropenone (DPC). The source is a woman in her forties or fifties with alopecia areata. Some clones in this sample may be carry-over from other donors' samples.

The V gene is TRBV5-1, the J gene TRBJ2-5; 7 bases match TRBD1. This CDR3 contains 15 residues. Germline CDR1 is SGHRS and CDR2 is YFSETQ. The ends lost 3 bases at V and 4 bases at J; junction bases unmatched: 9. This CDR3 reads CASSSTAGGLETQYF. In nucleotides, the CDR3 is TGCGCCAGCAGCTCAACAGCAGGGGGTTTAGAGACCCAGTACTTC.

CDR3 region: CASSLLLGSYEQYF. CDR3 nucleotide sequence: TGCGCCAGCAGCCTGCTACTCGGCTCCTACGAGCAGTACTTC. The chain carries TRBV5-1 and TRBJ2-7; D is undetermined. This CDR3 comprises 14 residues. V lost 4 bases and J 0 bases, leaving 11 bases between the germline ends. The germline V gene has CDR1 SGHRS and CDR2 YFSETQ.

This chain uses TRBV4-1 with TRBJ2-3; the match to TRBD2 covers 9 bases. Trimming took 4 bases from V and 9 from J; bases not matched to a gene: 14. This CDR3 is built from 16 residues. CDR1 is MGHRA and CDR2 is YSYEKL in the germline V gene. The CDR3 is CASSLRAGGSTYTQYF. CDR3 bases: TGCGCCAGCAGCCTTCGGGCGGGAGGGTCAACCTACACGCAGTATTTT.

This clonotype was recorded a few times. The genes are TRBV6-2 or TRBV6-3 and TRBJ2-7; D tentatively fits TRBD1 or TRBD2 (5 bases each). V was trimmed by 6 bases and J by 0 bases, leaving 18 bases between them. This CDR3 is 16 amino acids long. The V gene's germline CDR1 is MNHEY and CDR2 SVGEGT. The CDR3 spells CASRTTRWGSSYEQYF. CDR3 DNA: TGTGCCAGCAGGACTACGAGGTGGGGCAGCTCCTACGAGCAGTACTTC.

This chain joins TRBV20-1 and TRBJ2-3; either TRBD1 or TRBD2 may fit D (6 bases each). Looked up from germline, CDR1 is DFQATT and CDR2 is SNEGSKA (reference sequence). The CDR3 spans 13 residues. Deletions cut 6 bases from V and 2 bases from J, with 12 bases between. The CDR3 sequence is CSARGEFTDTQYF. CDR3 nucleotide sequence: TGCAGTGCAAGGGGGGAGTTCACAGATACGCAGTATTTT.